This T cell receptor (beta chain) was recorded in a study of shared clonotypes between healthy human individuals. Germline loops: CDR1 LNHDA, CDR2 SQIVND (reference sequence). Deletions cut 3 bases from V and 1 base from J, with 6 bases between. The length of the CDR3 is 13 residues. Caucasian adults residing in Nashville, Tennessee made up all the donors. With regard to this clone: Its target is unknown.

Libraries were prepared by immunoSEQ multiplex PCR; TCRdb keeps only in-frame clonotypes and omits some of them. The sample carries almost 750,000 clones, 72% recorded once. Study outcomes and limitations: The study generally estimated greater richness for naive than memory subsets. When compared with the clonotypes that were shared by all four sorted-subset donors, the non-shared clonotypes turned out to have lower generation probabilities.

Sequencing was done on a sample of memory CD4+ T cells sorted from blood. Indicated subset: CD45RA-negative fraction. This TCR was recovered from a woman aged 25 to 39 in good health. The rearrangement links TRBV19 to TRBJ1-1; unclear D gene. This CDR3 is CASSISENTEAFF. CDR3 DNA: TGTGCCAGTAGTATTTCGGAGAACACTGAAGCTTTCTTT.